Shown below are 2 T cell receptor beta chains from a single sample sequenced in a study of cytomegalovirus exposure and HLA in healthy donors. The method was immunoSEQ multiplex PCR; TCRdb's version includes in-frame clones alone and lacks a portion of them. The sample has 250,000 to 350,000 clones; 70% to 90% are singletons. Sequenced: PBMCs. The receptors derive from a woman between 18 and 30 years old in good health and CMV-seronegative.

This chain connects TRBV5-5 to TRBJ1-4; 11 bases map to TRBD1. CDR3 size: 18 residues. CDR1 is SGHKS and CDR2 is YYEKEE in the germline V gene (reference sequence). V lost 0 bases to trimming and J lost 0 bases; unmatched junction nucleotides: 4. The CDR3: CASSLGTGGIATNEKLFF. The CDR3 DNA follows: TGTGCCAGCAGCTTGGGGACAGGGGGCATCGCAACTAATGAAAAACTGTTTTTT.

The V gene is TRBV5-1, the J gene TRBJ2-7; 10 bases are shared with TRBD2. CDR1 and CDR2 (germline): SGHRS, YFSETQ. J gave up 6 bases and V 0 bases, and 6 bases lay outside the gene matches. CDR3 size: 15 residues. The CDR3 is CASSLGPAGGREQYF. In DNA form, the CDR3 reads TGCGCCAGCAGCTTGGGTCCAGCGGGAGGGCGCGAGCAGTACTTC.